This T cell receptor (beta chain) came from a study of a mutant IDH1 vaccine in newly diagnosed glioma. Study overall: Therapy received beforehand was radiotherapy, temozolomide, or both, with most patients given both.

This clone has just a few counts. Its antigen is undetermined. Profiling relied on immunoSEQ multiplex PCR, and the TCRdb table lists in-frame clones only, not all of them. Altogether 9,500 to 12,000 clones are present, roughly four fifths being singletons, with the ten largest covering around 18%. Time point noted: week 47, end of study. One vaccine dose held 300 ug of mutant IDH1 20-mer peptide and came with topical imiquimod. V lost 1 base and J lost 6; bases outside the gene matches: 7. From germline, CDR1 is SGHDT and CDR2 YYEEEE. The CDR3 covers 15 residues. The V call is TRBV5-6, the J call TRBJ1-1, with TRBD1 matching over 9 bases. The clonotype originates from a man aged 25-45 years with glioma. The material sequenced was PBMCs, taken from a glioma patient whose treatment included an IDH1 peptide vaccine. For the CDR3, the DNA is TGTGCCAGCAGCTTGTGGGACAGGGTACTAGCTGAAGCTTTCTTT. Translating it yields CASSLWDRVLAEAFF.